Shown below are 2 T cell receptor beta chains from a single sample sequenced in a study of blood T cell repertoires in COVID-19. Measured with immunoSEQ multiplex PCR; TCRdb has only the in-frame clones, and not every one. Here the sample spans around 500,000 clones, 88% being singletons. Sequenced: PBMCs or T cells enriched from blood (not recorded which). The receptors derive from a woman aged 40 to 50 who had recovered from COVID-19.

This chain uses TRBV19 with TRBJ1-5, with D possibly TRBD1 on 6 matching bases. The CDR3 length is 14 residues. Trimming stripped 6 bases from V and 7 bases from J, with 16 bases between. Looked up from germline, CDR1 is LNHDA and CDR2 is SQIVND (reference sequence). In DNA, the CDR3 is TGTGCCAGTAGAGGGGGGGGCAGCGACCAGCCCCAGCATTTT. This encodes CASRGGGSDQPQHF. Full variable domain (missing parts from reference TRBV19 and TRBJ1-5): DGGITQSPKYLFRKEGQNVTLSCEQNLNHDAMYWYRQDPGQGLRLIYYSQIVNDFQKGDIAEGYSVSREKKESFPLTVTSAQKNPTAFYLCASRGGGSDQPQHFGDGTRLSIL.

The V gene is TRBV30, the J gene TRBJ2-7; a possible D gene is TRBD2 (7 bases). CDR1 GTSNPN and CDR2 SVGIG come from the germline V gene (reference sequence). This CDR3 is built from 16 residues. Trimming pared 4 bases from V and 4 bases from J, leaving 23 bases between. CDR3 region: CAWTGGLSGQGYEQYF. The CDR3 nucleotides are TGTGCCTGGACCGGGGGGCTTAGCGGCCAGGGGTACGAGCAGTACTTC.